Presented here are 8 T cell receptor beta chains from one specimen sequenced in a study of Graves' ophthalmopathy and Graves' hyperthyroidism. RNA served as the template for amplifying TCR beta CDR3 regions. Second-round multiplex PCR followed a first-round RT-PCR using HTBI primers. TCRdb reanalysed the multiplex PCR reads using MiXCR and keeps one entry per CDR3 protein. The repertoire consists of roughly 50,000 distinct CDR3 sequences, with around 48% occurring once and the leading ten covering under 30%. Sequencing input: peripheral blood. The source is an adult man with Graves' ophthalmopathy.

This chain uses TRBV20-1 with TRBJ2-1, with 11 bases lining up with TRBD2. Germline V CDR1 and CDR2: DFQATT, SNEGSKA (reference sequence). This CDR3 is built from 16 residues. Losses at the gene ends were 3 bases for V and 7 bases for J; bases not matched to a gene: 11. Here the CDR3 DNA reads TGCAGTGCTAGTTCTATAGCGGGGGGGCCTAGGAATGAGCAGTTCTTC. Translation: CSASSIAGGPRNEQFF.

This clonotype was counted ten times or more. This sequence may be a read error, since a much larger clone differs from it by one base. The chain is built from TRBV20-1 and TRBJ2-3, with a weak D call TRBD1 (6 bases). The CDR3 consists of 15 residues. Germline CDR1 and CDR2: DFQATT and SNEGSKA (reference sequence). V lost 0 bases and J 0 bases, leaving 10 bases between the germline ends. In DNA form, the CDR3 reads TGCAGTGCTAGAGAGGGGGCGACTAGCACAGATACGCAGTATTTT. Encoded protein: CSAREGATSTDTQYF.

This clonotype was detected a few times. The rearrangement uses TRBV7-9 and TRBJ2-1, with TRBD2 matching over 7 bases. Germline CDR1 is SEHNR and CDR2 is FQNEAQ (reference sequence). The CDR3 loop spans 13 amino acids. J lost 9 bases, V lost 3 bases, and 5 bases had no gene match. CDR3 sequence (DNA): TGTGCCAGCAGCTTCGAGGGAGGGACTGAGCAGTTCTTC. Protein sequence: CASSFEGGTEQFF.

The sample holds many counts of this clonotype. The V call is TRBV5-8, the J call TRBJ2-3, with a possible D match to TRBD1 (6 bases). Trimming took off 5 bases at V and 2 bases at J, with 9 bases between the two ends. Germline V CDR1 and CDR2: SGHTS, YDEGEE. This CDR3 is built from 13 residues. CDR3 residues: CASRVGATDTQYF. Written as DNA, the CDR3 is TGTGCCAGCAGGGTGGGGGCCACAGATACGCAGTATTTT.

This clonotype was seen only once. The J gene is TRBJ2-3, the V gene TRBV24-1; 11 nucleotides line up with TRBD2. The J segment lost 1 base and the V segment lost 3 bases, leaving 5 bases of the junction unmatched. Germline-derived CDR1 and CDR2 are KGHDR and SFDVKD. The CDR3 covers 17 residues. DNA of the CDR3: TGTGCCACCAGTGATCCGGGGACTAGCGGAGGCACAGATACGCAGTATTTT. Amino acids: CATSDPGTSGGTDTQYF.

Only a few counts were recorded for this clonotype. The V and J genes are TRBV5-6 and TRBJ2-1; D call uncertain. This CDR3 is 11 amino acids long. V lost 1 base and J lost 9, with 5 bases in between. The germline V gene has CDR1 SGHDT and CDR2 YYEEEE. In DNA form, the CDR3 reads TGTGCCAGCAGCTTGTTGCGTGAGCAGTTCTTC. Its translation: CASSLLREQFF.

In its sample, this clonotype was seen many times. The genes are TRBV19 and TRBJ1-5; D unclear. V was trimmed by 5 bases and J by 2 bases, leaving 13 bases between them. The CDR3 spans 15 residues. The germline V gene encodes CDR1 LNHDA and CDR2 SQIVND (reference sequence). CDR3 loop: CASSLLRVGNQPQHF. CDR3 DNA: TGTGCCAGTAGTCTCCTTAGGGTTGGCAATCAGCCCCAGCATTTT.

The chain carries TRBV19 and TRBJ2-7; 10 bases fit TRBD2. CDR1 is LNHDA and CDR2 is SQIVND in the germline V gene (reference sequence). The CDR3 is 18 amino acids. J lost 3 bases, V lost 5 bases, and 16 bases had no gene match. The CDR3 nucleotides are TGTGCCAGTAGTCCGAGAATCTCCGGGACTAGCGACCTCTACGAGCAGTACTTC. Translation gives CASSPRISGTSDLYEQYF.